This record looks at one T cell receptor beta chain sequence and its context. CDR1 is WNHNN, CDR2 SYGVQD, per germline (reference sequence). Losses at the gene ends were 4 bases for V and 4 bases for J; bases not matched to a gene: 11. The CDR3 extends over 17 amino acids. The sample is drawn from a study of cytomegalovirus exposure and HLA in healthy donors. Primers included in the PCR were 60 Vbeta and 13 Jbeta primers. Generated by immunoSEQ multiplex PCR, the TCRdb table keeps only in-frame clones and is missing some. This repertoire shows 95,000 to 100,000 clones, around 74% found once; its top ten account for under 2%.

Specimen: PBMCs. This chain connects TRBV10-1 to TRBJ1-4, with 8 bases lining up with TRBD1. The receptor was isolated from a woman aged 40 to 50 in good health and CMV-seronegative. CDR3 region: CASSGGDRPTNNEKLFF. In DNA form, the CDR3 reads TGCGCCAGCAGTGGAGGGGACAGGCCTACCAATAATGAAAAACTGTTTTTT.